A single sample is the source of the 27 T cell receptor beta chains below, sequenced in a study of shared clonotypes between healthy human individuals. Profiled with immunoSEQ multiplex PCR; TCRdb holds only in-frame clones, not every one. The sample consists of about 1.5 million clones, 98% of them appearing once. Sequencing was performed on naive CD4+ T cells sorted from blood. The subset: CD45RA+ positively selected. Receptors were obtained from a man aged 25-45 years in good health.

The sample holds one count of this clone. The chain carries TRBV20-1 and TRBJ2-4; no reliable D call. V lost 7 bases and J lost 9, with 13 bases in between. The CDR3 spans 11 residues. CDR1 is DFQATT, CDR2 SNEGSKA, per germline (reference sequence). The CDR3 region is CSGRAGFIQYF. CDR3 nucleotide sequence: TGCAGTGGGAGAGCCGGGTTCATTCAGTACTTC.

The rearrangement links TRBV6-4 to TRBJ1-2; weak D call: TRBD1 (6 bases). V was clipped by 5 bases and J by 0 bases, with 19 bases between them. Germline values: CDR1 MRHNA, CDR2 SNTAGT. This CDR3 is built from 17 residues. The CDR3 sequence: CASSSGGTLGANYGYTF. In DNA form, the CDR3 reads TGTGCCAGCAGTTCGGGAGGGACACTGGGGGCTAACTATGGCTACACCTTC.

A single count supports this clone. The genes are TRBV7-9 and TRBJ2-1; 8 bases agree with TRBD2. Germline values: CDR1 SEHNR, CDR2 FQNEAQ (reference sequence). V gave up 1 base and J gave up 3 bases; unmatched junction bases: 5. The CDR3 sequence is 16 residues long. The CDR3 DNA follows: TGTGCCAGCAGCTTAGGGAGCGGGAGTATCTACAATGAGCAGTTCTTC. Translation gives CASSLGSGSIYNEQFF.

The chain uses TRBV6-5 and TRBJ1-1; D remains unclear. The CDR3 runs 14 residues. The ends were cut back, 5 bases at V and 6 bases at J, with 16 bases in the middle. Looked up from germline, CDR1 is MNHEY and CDR2 is SVGAGI. CDR3 sequence reads: CASSPLGVLAEAFF. The DNA for the CDR3 is TGTGCCAGCAGTCCCTTAGGAGTTTTGGCTGAAGCTTTCTTT.

This clone was observed once. This sequence joins TRBV7-9 and TRBJ1-2, with 10 bases lining up with TRBD1. This CDR3 spans 15 amino acids. V trimming: 7 bases; J trimming: 2 bases; junction bases outside the gene matches: 7. Germline V lookup: CDR1 SEHNR, CDR2 FQNEAQ (reference sequence). The CDR3 loop is CASTPWDRGNYGYTF. DNA for the CDR3: TGTGCCAGCACCCCCTGGGACAGGGGAAACTATGGCTACACCTTC.

This chain connects TRBV28 to TRBJ2-7; maybe TRBD2 (5 bases). V dropped 3 bases and J dropped 2 bases, with 17 bases sitting between them. From germline, CDR1 is MDHEN and CDR2 SYDVKM. The CDR3 covers 16 residues. This CDR3 reads CASSFSYRDPTYEQYF. The CDR3 nucleotides read TGTGCCAGCAGTTTCTCATACCGGGATCCAACCTACGAGCAGTACTTC.

The chain has TRBV6-1 and TRBJ1-1; no clear D. The CDR3 has 14 amino acids. CDR1 and CDR2 (germline): MNHNS, SASEGT. V shed 5 bases and J shed 1 base, with 11 bases lying between them. CDR3 bases: TGTGCCAGCAGTTCCCGACGTGCGAACACTGAAGCTTTCTTT. As protein: CASSSRRANTEAFF.

The chain employs TRBV9 and TRBJ2-2; TRBD2 is a possible D gene (5 bases). This CDR3 contains 15 residues. The V end lost 0 bases, the J end lost 4 bases, and 10 bases lay between the germline ends. The germline V gene encodes CDR1 SGDLS and CDR2 YYNGEE. The CDR3 region is CASSVAGKGTGELFF. The CDR3 coding sequence is TGTGCCAGCAGCGTAGCCGGGAAAGGCACCGGGGAGCTGTTTTTT.

The chain has TRBV16 and TRBJ1-3, with 9 bases aligning to TRBD1. CDR3 size: 16 residues. Per the germline V gene, CDR1 is KGHSY and CDR2 is FQNENV. With V trimmed by 4 bases and J by 4 bases, 8 bases remained unmatched. CDR3 sequence: CASSPQGAFSGNTIYF. CDR3 bases: TGTGCCAGCAGCCCACAGGGGGCGTTCTCCGGAAACACCATATATTTT.

The chain uses TRBV6-9 and TRBJ1-5; D uncertain. The V end was cut by 3 bases, the J end by 4 bases, with 13 bases between. Per germline, CDR1 MNHGY and CDR2 SVAAGI. The CDR3 runs 15 residues. CDR3 in amino acids: CASSYSSAQNQPQHF. CDR3 nucleotides: TGTGCCAGCAGTTACTCGAGTGCGCAGAATCAGCCCCAGCATTTT.

The V gene is TRBV4-1, the J gene TRBJ1-2; D call uncertain. V was cut by 0 bases and J by 3 bases, with 20 bases left in between. The CDR3 sequence is 18 residues long. Germline V gives CDR1 MGHRA, CDR2 YSYEKL. The chain's CDR3 is CASSQEAALSPGDYGYTF. DNA for the CDR3: TGCGCCAGCAGCCAAGAGGCGGCTCTGAGCCCCGGGGACTATGGCTACACCTTC.

V gene TRBV5-1 combines with J gene TRBJ2-7, with D unclear. V lost 4 bases and J lost 3, with 11 bases in between. The CDR3 runs to 13 residues. Germline loops: CDR1 SGHRS, CDR2 YFSETQ. The CDR3 nucleotides read TGCGCCAGCAGCCACACAGACGGCTACGAGCAGTACTTC. It is translated as CASSHTDGYEQYF. The full variable domain, completed using reference TRBV5-1 and TRBJ2-7, is KAGVTQTPRYLIKTRGQQVTLSCSPISGHRSVSWYQQTPGQGLQFLFEYFSETQRNKGNFPGRFSGRQFSNSRSEMNVSTLELGDSALYLCASSHTDGYEQYFGPGTRLTVT.

Remarks on this clone: Additional DNA sequences in this sample encode the identical CDR3. This chain connects TRBV28 to TRBJ2-7; the match to TRBD2 covers 11 bases. The CDR3 sequence is 15 residues long. CDR1 and CDR2 (germline): MDHEN, SYDVKM. Trimming removed 6 bases from V and 1 base from J; junction bases left unmatched: 5. DNA of the CDR3: TGTGCCAGCAGCCTTGGGACTAGCGGATCCTACGAGCAGTACTTC. It translates to CASSLGTSGSYEQYF.

The chain links TRBV27 to TRBJ2-7, with TRBD1 matching over 8 bases. CDR1 and CDR2 from the germline V gene are MNHEY and SMNVEV (reference sequence). The V segment lost 5 bases and the J segment 4 bases; nucleotides outside the gene matches: 7. This CDR3 has 14 residues. CDR3: CASSRTGSGYEQYF. The CDR3 DNA reads as TGTGCCAGCAGTCGGACAGGGAGCGGGTACGAGCAGTACTTC.

V is TRBV9 and J is TRBJ1-1, with TRBD1 as a possible D gene (6 bases). Trimming stripped 4 bases from V and 6 bases from J, with 10 bases between. The CDR3 has 12 residues. Germline assignment: CDR1 SGDLS and CDR2 YYNGEE. CDR3 sequence: CASSTGTAEAFF. The DNA of the CDR3 is TGTGCCAGCAGCACAGGGACGGCTGAAGCTTTCTTT.

This clone was detected once. The V gene is TRBV5-1, the J gene TRBJ2-3, with D unclear. V lost 3 bases and J lost 2, with 16 bases in between. This CDR3 comprises 16 residues. Per the germline V gene, CDR1 is SGHRS and CDR2 is YFSETQ. The CDR3 bases are TGCGCCAGCAGCTCCTCGGATTTTTTCCCCACAGATACGCAGTATTTT. It yields the protein CASSSSDFFPTDTQYF.

The genes are TRBV5-1 and TRBJ2-7; D is perhaps TRBD2 (5 bases). Germline loops: CDR1 SGHRS, CDR2 YFSETQ. Trimming left V 4 bases short and J 0 bases short, with 11 bases between. The CDR3 is 14 amino acids. CDR3 in DNA: TGCGCCAGCAGCGTCAGCGGAAGCTCCTACGAGCAGTACTTC. Amino acid sequence: CASSVSGSSYEQYF.

The chain couples TRBV9 to TRBJ1-3, with D maybe TRBD1 (6 bases). CDR3 length: 17 residues. Trimming stripped 3 bases from V and 0 bases from J, with 16 bases between. CDR1 and CDR2 from the germline V gene are SGDLS and YYNGEE. The CDR3 spells CASSEDPGTLSGNTIYF. In nucleotides, the CDR3 is TGTGCCAGCAGCGAGGACCCCGGGACACTCTCTGGAAACACCATATATTTT.

V is TRBV5-1 and J is TRBJ1-1; D ambiguous. V dropped 3 bases and J dropped 3 bases, with 9 bases sitting between them. CDR3 length: 13 amino acids. CDR1 and CDR2 from the germline V gene are SGHRS and YFSETQ. Here the CDR3 reads CASSSTPDTEAFF. In DNA, the CDR3 is TGCGCCAGCAGCTCCACCCCGGACACTGAAGCTTTCTTT.

The chain has TRBV27 and TRBJ1-2; D gene uncertain. The germline gives CDR1 MNHEY, CDR2 SMNVEV (reference sequence). This CDR3 has 16 amino acids. The germline V and J ends were trimmed by 5 bases and 1 base, with 17 bases remaining between them. This CDR3 is CASSLLPRNFNYGYTF. The CDR3 nucleotides are TGTGCCAGCAGTCTACTTCCCCGGAACTTTAACTATGGCTACACCTTC.

CDR3 amino acids: CASSLGTMNTEAFF. The CDR3 DNA reads TGTGCCAGCAGCTTAGGTACCATGAACACTGAAGCTTTCTTT. V gene TRBV7-9 combines with J gene TRBJ1-1, with D unclear. The CDR3 runs to 14 residues. The ends were cut back, 1 base at V and 0 bases at J, with 6 bases in the middle. In germline, CDR1 is SEHNR, CDR2 FQNEAQ (reference sequence).

This sequence joins TRBV7-6 and TRBJ1-4; 10 nucleotides agree with TRBD1. The CDR3 length is 16 residues. Germline CDR1 and CDR2: SGHVS and FNYEAQ. V trimming: 0 bases; J trimming: 8 bases; junction bases outside the gene matches: 6. The CDR3 coding sequence is TGTGCCAGCAGCTTAGCGGGGCCGGGACAGGGGGAAAAACTGTTTTTT. Encoded protein: CASSLAGPGQGEKLFF.

This chain joins TRBV5-1 and TRBJ2-3, with D maybe TRBD2 (5 bases). This CDR3 has 14 residues. V was shortened by 1 base and J by 1 base, with 7 bases between the two germline ends. Looked up from germline, CDR1 is SGHRS and CDR2 is YFSETQ. CDR3 protein: CASSLSSGTDTQYF. The CDR3 DNA reads as TGCGCCAGCAGCTTGAGTAGCGGCACAGATACGCAGTATTTT.

This clone has only one observation. The V and J genes are TRBV5-4 and TRBJ2-1, with D perhaps matching TRBD2 (6 bases). V was shortened by 0 bases and J by 2 bases, with 9 bases between the two germline ends. The CDR3 runs 15 residues. Germline V gene sequence: CDR1 SGHNT, CDR2 YYREEE (reference sequence). The CDR3 protein is CASSLAQRAYNEQFF. The CDR3 DNA reads as TGTGCCAGCAGCTTGGCCCAGCGGGCCTACAATGAGCAGTTCTTC.

A single count supports this clone. The chain carries TRBV29-1 and TRBJ2-7, with D perhaps TRBD1 or TRBD2 (5 bases each). V lost 3 bases and J 2 bases, leaving 14 bases between the germline ends. The CDR3 spans 14 residues. Per the germline V gene, CDR1 is SQVTM and CDR2 is ANQGSEA. This CDR3 is CSVEEVTVAYEQYF. The CDR3 DNA reads TGCAGCGTTGAGGAGGTGACAGTTGCCTACGAGCAGTACTTC.

The chain combines TRBV7-4 with TRBJ1-5, with D unclear. The CDR3 has 16 amino acids. Trimming stripped 1 base from V and 0 bases from J, with 10 bases between. The V gene's germline CDR1 is SGHVT and CDR2 SQSDAQ. The CDR3 loop reads CASSLEGTYSNQPQHF. CDR3 DNA: TGTGCCAGCAGCTTAGAGGGAACATATAGCAATCAGCCCCAGCATTTT.

This chain links TRBV10-3 with TRBJ2-7, with 8 positions matching TRBD2. Germline V gene sequence: CDR1 ENHRY, CDR2 SYGVKD. V lost 7 bases and J lost 3; bases outside the gene matches: 8. CDR3 size: 14 residues. CDR3 amino acids: CAITPGGSVYEQYF. CDR3 DNA: TGTGCCATCACCCCGGGAGGGAGCGTCTACGAGCAGTACTTC.